This entry lists 10 T cell receptor beta chains sequenced from one sample in a study of shared clonotypes between healthy human individuals. Clones were sequenced by immunoSEQ multiplex PCR, and TCRdb holds only the in-frame ones, with some missing. The data contain some 740,000 clones, roughly 92% of them singletons. CD45RO-negative CD8 cells positively selected for CCR7 made up the naive population, which excluded terminally differentiated effector memory CD45RA+ cells. The source material was naive CD8+ T cells sorted from blood. These receptors originate from a man aged 25-45 years in good health.

J is TRBJ2-3 and V is TRBV7-9, with 9 bases lining up with TRBD2. The CDR3 is 15 residues long. V lost 5 bases and J lost 5; bases outside the gene matches: 8. The germline CDR1 and CDR2 sequences are SEHNR and FQNEAQ (reference sequence). The CDR3 reads CASSTEREARDTQYF. For the CDR3, the DNA is TGTGCCAGCAGCACGGAGCGGGAGGCGAGAGATACGCAGTATTTT.

The V and J genes are TRBV10-3 and TRBJ2-3, with a weak D call TRBD1 (7 bases). V was trimmed by 8 bases and J by 2 bases, leaving 17 bases between them. The CDR3 has 15 residues. CDR1 is ENHRY and CDR2 is SYGVKD in the germline V gene. DNA for the CDR3: TGTGCCATCGGAGGGGGCGATGTATTCACAGATACGCAGTATTTT. Translation: CAIGGGDVFTDTQYF.

The chain uses TRBV6-1 and TRBJ2-7; 8 positions match TRBD1. Germline CDR1 reads MNHNS; CDR2 reads SASEGT. This CDR3 region has 16 residues. V was clipped by 0 bases and J by 2 bases; unmatched bases: 6. The CDR3 sequence is CASSEARDRSPYEQYF. DNA of the CDR3: TGTGCCAGCAGTGAAGCCCGGGACAGGAGCCCCTACGAGCAGTACTTC.

V and J are TRBV11-2 and TRBJ1-3; 10 bases are shared with TRBD1. This CDR3 spans 16 amino acids. Germline-derived CDR1 and CDR2 are SGHAT and FQNNGV. The J segment lost 2 bases and the V segment lost 4 bases, leaving 5 bases of the junction unmatched. CDR3 sequence: CASSWGTGDTGNTIYF. The CDR3 nucleotides are TGTGCCAGCAGCTGGGGGACAGGGGATACTGGAAACACCATATATTTT.

Comments on this clone: The same CDR3 can be traced to other DNA sequences in this sample. The genes are TRBV27 and TRBJ2-3, with D unresolved. Trimming took 3 bases from V and 0 from J, leaving 4 bases between them. The CDR3 length is 13 residues. Germline V CDR1 and CDR2: MNHEY, SMNVEV (reference sequence). CDR3 coding DNA: TGTGCCAGCAGTTTTGGTAGCACAGATACGCAGTATTTT. Amino acid sequence: CASSFGSTDTQYF.

The rearrangement joins TRBV19 to TRBJ1-1; 8 positions agree with TRBD1. The CDR3 sequence is 14 residues long. Germline trimming cut 5 bases from V and 4 bases from J; bases unmatched to any gene: 6. Germline V gene data show CDR1 as LNHDA and CDR2 as SQIVND (reference sequence). The CDR3 is CASSLQGVVTEAFF. The CDR3 bases are TGTGCCAGTAGTCTACAGGGGGTTGTCACTGAAGCTTTCTTT.

This clone was seen a single time. The V gene is TRBV7-9, the J gene TRBJ2-7, with D possibly TRBD1 on 6 matching bases. V shed 5 bases and J shed 1 base, with 18 bases lying between them. Germline assignment: CDR1 SEHNR and CDR2 FQNEAQ (reference sequence). The CDR3 is 16 amino acids. CDR3 DNA: TGTGCCAGCAGCCCCGACGTTGGGGGCACATCCTACGAGCAGTACTTC. It yields the protein CASSPDVGGTSYEQYF.

Here the CDR3 DNA reads TGTGCCAGCAGTTTTGGTCGGGGGACTAGCTATCCTTCATTCGAGCAGTACTTC. This encodes CASSFGRGTSYPSFEQYF. The chain is built from TRBV28 and TRBJ2-7; 9 bases line up with TRBD2. Per the germline V gene, CDR1 is MDHEN and CDR2 is SYDVKM. The CDR3 sequence is 18 residues long. The V segment lost 3 bases and the J segment 6 bases; nucleotides outside the gene matches: 18.

The V and J genes are TRBV27 and TRBJ2-7; weak D call: TRBD2 (6 bases). Trimming cost V 1 base and J 3 bases, with 10 bases left between them. There are 14 residues in the CDR3. Germline-derived CDR1 and CDR2 are MNHEY and SMNVEV (reference sequence). The CDR3 here is CASSLYGGDYEQYF. The CDR3 DNA reads as TGTGCCAGCAGTTTATATGGCGGGGACTACGAGCAGTACTTC.

This sequence joins TRBV6-1 and TRBJ2-7; 8 bases agree with TRBD1. This CDR3 spans 15 amino acids. Trimming took 3 bases from V and 4 from J; bases not matched to a gene: 8. The germline gives CDR1 MNHNS, CDR2 SASEGT. In nucleotides, the CDR3 is TGTGCCAGCAGTGATGGAGACAGGGGTTTTTACGAGCAGTACTTC. It codes for CASSDGDRGFYEQYF.